This T cell receptor (beta chain) came from a study of control samples from healthy donors and cancer patients. The CDR3 covers 18 residues. V was shortened by 6 bases and J by 0 bases, with 18 bases between the two germline ends. The germline V gene has CDR1 LNHDA and CDR2 SQIVND (reference sequence). TCRdb keeps only in-frame clones here, not all; method: immunoSEQ multiplex PCR. The data hold fewer than 85,000 clones, with 75% to 95% observed a single time. The rearrangement joins TRBV19 to TRBJ1-6; D unresolved. What was sequenced was blood. The receptor was derived from a man under 40 in good health. CDR3 nucleotides: TGTGCCAGTAGGGAAAGAGAAATTTCGAGCTCCTATAATTCACCCCTCCACTTT. This codes for CASREREISSSYNSPLHF.